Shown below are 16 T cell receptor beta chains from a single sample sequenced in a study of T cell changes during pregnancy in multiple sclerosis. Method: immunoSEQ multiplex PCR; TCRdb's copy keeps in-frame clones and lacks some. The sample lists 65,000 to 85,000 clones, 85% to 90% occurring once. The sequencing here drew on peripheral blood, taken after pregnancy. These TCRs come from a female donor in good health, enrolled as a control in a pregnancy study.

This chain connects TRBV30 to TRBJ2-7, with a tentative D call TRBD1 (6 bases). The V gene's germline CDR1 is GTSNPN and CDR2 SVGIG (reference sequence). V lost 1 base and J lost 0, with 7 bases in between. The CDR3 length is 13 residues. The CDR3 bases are TGTGCCTGGAGTGCAGGGGACTCCTACGAGCAGTACTTC. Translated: CAWSAGDSYEQYF.

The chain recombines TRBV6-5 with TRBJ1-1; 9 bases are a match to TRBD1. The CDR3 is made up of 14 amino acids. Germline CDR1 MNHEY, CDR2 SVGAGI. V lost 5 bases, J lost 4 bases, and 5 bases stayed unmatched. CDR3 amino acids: CASSPQTGGTEAFF. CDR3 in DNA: TGTGCCAGCAGTCCCCAGACAGGGGGCACTGAAGCTTTCTTT.

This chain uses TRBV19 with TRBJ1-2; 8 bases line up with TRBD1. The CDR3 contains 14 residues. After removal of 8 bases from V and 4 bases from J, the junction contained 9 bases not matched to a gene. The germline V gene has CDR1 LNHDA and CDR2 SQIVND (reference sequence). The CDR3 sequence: CASAYTDRAYGYTF. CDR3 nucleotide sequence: TGTGCCAGTGCATATACGGACAGGGCCTATGGCTACACCTTC.

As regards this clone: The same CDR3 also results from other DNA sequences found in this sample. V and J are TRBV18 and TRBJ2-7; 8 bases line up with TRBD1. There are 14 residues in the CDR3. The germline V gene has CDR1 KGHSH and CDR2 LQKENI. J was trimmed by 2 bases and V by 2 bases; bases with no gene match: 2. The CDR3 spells CASSPGQGPYEQYF. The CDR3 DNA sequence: TGTGCCAGCTCACCAGGACAGGGACCCTACGAGCAGTACTTC.

The CDR3 DNA sequence: TGTGCCAGCAGAGGGACAGCAGCCTACGAGCAGTACTTC. Residues: CASRGTAAYEQYF. The V call is TRBV6-5, the J call TRBJ2-7; TRBD1 agrees at 7 bases. Per the germline V gene, CDR1 is MNHEY and CDR2 is SVGAGI. V lost 6 bases, J lost 2 bases, and 4 bases stayed unmatched. This CDR3 is 13 amino acids long.

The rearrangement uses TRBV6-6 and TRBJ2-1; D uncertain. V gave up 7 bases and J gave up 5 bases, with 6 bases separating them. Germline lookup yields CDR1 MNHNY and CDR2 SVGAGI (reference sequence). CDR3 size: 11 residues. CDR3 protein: CASNANNEQFF. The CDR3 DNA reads TGTGCCAGCAACGCGAACAATGAGCAGTTCTTC.

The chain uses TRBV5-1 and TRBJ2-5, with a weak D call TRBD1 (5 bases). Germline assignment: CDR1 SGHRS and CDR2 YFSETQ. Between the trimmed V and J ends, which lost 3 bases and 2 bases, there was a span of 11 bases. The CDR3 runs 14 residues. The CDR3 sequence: CASSSAGAQETQYF. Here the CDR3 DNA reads TGCGCCAGCAGCTCCGCTGGGGCGCAAGAGACCCAGTACTTC.

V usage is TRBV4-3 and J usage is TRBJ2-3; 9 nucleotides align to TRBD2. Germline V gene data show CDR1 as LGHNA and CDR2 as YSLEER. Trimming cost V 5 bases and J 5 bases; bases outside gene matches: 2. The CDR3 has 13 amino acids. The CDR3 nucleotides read TGCGCCAGCAGCTGGCGGGGGGGAGATACGCAGTATTTT. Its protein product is CASSWRGGDTQYF.

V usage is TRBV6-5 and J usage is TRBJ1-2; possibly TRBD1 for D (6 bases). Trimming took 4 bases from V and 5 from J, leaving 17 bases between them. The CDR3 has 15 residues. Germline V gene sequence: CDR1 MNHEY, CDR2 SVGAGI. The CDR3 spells CASSLGQQPLYGYTF. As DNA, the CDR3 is TGTGCCAGCAGTTTAGGACAGCAACCTTTGTATGGCTACACCTTC.

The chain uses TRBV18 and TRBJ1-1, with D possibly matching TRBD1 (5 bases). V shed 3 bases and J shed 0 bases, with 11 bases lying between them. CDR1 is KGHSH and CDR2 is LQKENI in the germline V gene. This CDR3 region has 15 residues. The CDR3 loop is CASSPPGLLNTEAFF. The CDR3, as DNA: TGTGCCAGCTCACCGCCGGGACTCTTGAACACTGAAGCTTTCTTT. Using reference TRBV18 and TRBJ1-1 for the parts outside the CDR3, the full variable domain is NAGVMQNPRHLVRRRGQEARLRCSPMKGHSHVYWYRQLPEEGLKFMVYLQKENIIDESGMPKERFSAEFPKEGPSILRIQQVVRGDSAAYFCASSPPGLLNTEAFFGQGTRLTVV.

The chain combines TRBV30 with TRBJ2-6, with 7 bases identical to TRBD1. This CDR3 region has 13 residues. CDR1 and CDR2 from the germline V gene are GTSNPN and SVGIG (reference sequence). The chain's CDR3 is CGGDSSGANVLTF. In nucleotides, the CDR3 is TGTGGTGGGGACAGCTCTGGGGCCAACGTCCTGACTTTC.

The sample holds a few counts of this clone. CDR3 DNA sequence: TGTGCCAGCAGCTTAGAACTACAGGGGGCGTGGACTGAAGCTTTCTTT. This codes for CASSLELQGAWTEAFF. The chain links TRBV7-8 to TRBJ1-1, with 9 bases fitting TRBD1. Germline V gene sequence: CDR1 SGHVS, CDR2 FQNEAQ. The ends lost 1 base at V and 5 bases at J; junction bases unmatched: 8. This CDR3 has 16 residues.

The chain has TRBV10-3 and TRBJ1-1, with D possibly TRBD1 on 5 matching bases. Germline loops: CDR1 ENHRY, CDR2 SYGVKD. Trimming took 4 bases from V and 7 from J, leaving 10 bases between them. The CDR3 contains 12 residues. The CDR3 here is CAISVPGGEAFF. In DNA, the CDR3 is TGTGCCATCAGTGTACCGGGGGGTGAAGCTTTCTTT.

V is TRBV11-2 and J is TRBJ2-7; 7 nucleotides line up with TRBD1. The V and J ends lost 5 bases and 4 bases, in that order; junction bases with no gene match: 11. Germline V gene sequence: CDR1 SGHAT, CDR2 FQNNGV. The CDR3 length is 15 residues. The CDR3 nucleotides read TGTGCCAGCAGCCCACGGGACAGAAGACGTTACGAGCAGTACTTC. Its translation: CASSPRDRRRYEQYF.

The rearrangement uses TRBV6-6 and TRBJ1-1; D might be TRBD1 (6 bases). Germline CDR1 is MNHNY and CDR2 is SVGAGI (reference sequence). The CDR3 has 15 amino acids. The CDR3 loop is CATGEGLEGGTEAFF. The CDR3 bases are TGTGCAACTGGGGAGGGATTAGAGGGGGGCACTGAAGCTTTCTTT.

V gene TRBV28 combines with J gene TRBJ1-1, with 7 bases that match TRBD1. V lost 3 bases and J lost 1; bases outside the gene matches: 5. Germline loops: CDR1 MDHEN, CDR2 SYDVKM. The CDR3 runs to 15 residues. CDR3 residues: CASSLAGGANTEAFF. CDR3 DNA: TGTGCCAGCAGTTTGGCAGGGGGTGCGAACACTGAAGCTTTCTTT.